The rows below give T cell receptor beta chains drawn from one sample of a study of shared clonotypes between healthy human individuals. Repertoires were generated with immunoSEQ multiplex PCR, while TCRdb's copy carries only in-frame clones and drops some. The table records some 2 million clones, over 85% of them present only once. Sequenced material: naive CD8+ T cells sorted from blood. Receptors originate from a young man in good health. Both conserved end residues are part of each CDR3. Fields, in order: D gene, J gene, clone size, CDR3 length, V gene, CDR3 DNA, CDR3 protein. A D gene is named only where the DNA matches it firmly. The size of a clone is reported for some rows only, either as once, few or many, or as a class for expanded clones.

d_gene: TRBD1; j_gene: TRBJ1-1; abundance: -; len: 14; v_gene: TRBV10-3; CDR3nt: TGTGCCATCACTGCGACAGGGTGGGACACTGAAGCTTTCTTT; CDR3aa: CAITATGWDTEAFF
d_gene: TRBD2; j_gene: TRBJ2-7; abundance: -; len: 14; v_gene: TRBV27; CDR3nt: TGTGCCAGCAGTCCTTTAGCGGGGAGCTACGAGCAGTACTTC; CDR3aa: CASSPLAGSYEQYF
d_gene: -; j_gene: TRBJ2-1; abundance: -; len: 13; v_gene: TRBV30; CDR3nt: TGTGCCTGGAGCCGGCCTAGCCTCGATGAGCAGTTCTTC; CDR3aa: CAWSRPSLDEQFF
d_gene: -; j_gene: TRBJ2-1; abundance: -; len: 14; v_gene: TRBV10-1; CDR3nt: TGCGCCAGCAGTGAGGGTGGGACCTACAATGAGCAGTTCTTC; CDR3aa: CASSEGGTYNEQFF
d_gene: -; j_gene: TRBJ1-4; abundance: -; len: 15; v_gene: TRBV28; CDR3nt: TGTGCCAGCAGTTTACCACAGGTCTCTAATGAAAAACTGTTTTTT; CDR3aa: CASSLPQVSNEKLFF
d_gene: -; j_gene: TRBJ2-1; abundance: -; len: 14; v_gene: TRBV6-5; CDR3nt: TGTGCCAGCAGTTACAACAGAGGCTACAATGAGCAGTTCTTC; CDR3aa: CASSYNRGYNEQFF
d_gene: -; j_gene: TRBJ2-3; abundance: -; len: 16; v_gene: TRBV7-9; CDR3nt: TGTGCCAGCAGCTTCGAAAATAGCGGCAGCACAGATACGCAGTATTTT; CDR3aa: CASSFENSGSTDTQYF
d_gene: TRBD2; j_gene: TRBJ2-1; abundance: once; len: 15; v_gene: TRBV10-2; CDR3nt: TGCGCCAGCAGGGGGACGGGGGGGCCCTACAATGAGCAGTTCTTC; CDR3aa: CASRGTGGPYNEQFF
d_gene: -; j_gene: TRBJ2-7; abundance: -; len: 12; v_gene: TRBV2; CDR3nt: TGTGCCAGTAGGGACAACTCCTACGAGCAGTACTTC; CDR3aa: CASRDNSYEQYF
d_gene: -; j_gene: TRBJ1-2; abundance: -; len: 13; v_gene: TRBV6-1; CDR3nt: TGTGCCAGCAGTGAAAGTCCCCCCTATGGCTACACCTTC; CDR3aa: CASSESPPYGYTF
d_gene: -; j_gene: TRBJ1-2; abundance: -; len: 14; v_gene: TRBV5-1; CDR3nt: TGCGCCAGCAGCTTGGCTGTCCAGGGTTACGGCTACACCTTC; CDR3aa: CASSLAVQGYGYTF
d_gene: -; j_gene: TRBJ2-7; abundance: -; len: 13; v_gene: TRBV21-1; CDR3nt: TGTGCCAGCCGAGGGACAGGCGTCTACGAGCAGTACTTC; CDR3aa: CASRGTGVYEQYF
d_gene: -; j_gene: TRBJ2-7; abundance: -; len: 12; v_gene: TRBV28; CDR3nt: TGTGCCAGCAGCGTGGCTAGCTACGAGCAGTACTTC; CDR3aa: CASSVASYEQYF
d_gene: TRBD2; j_gene: TRBJ2-3; abundance: -; len: 15; v_gene: TRBV10-3; CDR3nt: TGTGCCATCAGGACCCTAGCGGGAGAGTGGGATACGCAGTATTTT; CDR3aa: CAIRTLAGEWDTQYF
d_gene: -; j_gene: TRBJ1-2; abundance: -; len: 15; v_gene: TRBV19; CDR3nt: TGTGCCAGTGAGGGCTTCGCGGCAGACCCTCTTGGCTACACCTTC; CDR3aa: CASEGFAADPLGYTF
d_gene: -; j_gene: TRBJ1-2; abundance: -; len: 14; v_gene: TRBV21-1; CDR3nt: TGTGCCAGCAGCAAACTCCGGGACGAGAATGGCTACACCTTC; CDR3aa: CASSKLRDENGYTF
d_gene: -; j_gene: TRBJ1-5; abundance: -; len: 13; v_gene: TRBV27; CDR3nt: TGTGCCAGCTCCCAGGGTTTCGGTCAGCCCCAGCATTTT; CDR3aa: CASSQGFGQPQHF
d_gene: TRBD2; j_gene: TRBJ2-7; abundance: -; len: 16; v_gene: TRBV5-1; CDR3nt: TGCGCCAGCAGCTCCGGCGGCCTAGCGGGGGACTACGAGCAGTACTTC; CDR3aa: CASSSGGLAGDYEQYF
d_gene: -; j_gene: TRBJ1-1; abundance: -; len: 17; v_gene: TRBV27; CDR3nt: TGTGCCAGCAGTTTACGCGGACAAAACATACTGGTCACTGAAGCTTTCTTT; CDR3aa: CASSLRGQNILVTEAFF
d_gene: -; j_gene: TRBJ1-4; abundance: -; len: 13; v_gene: TRBV2; CDR3nt: TGTGCCAGCACGTCGGGCCCTAATGAAAAACTGTTTTTT; CDR3aa: CASTSGPNEKLFF
d_gene: TRBD1; j_gene: TRBJ2-7; abundance: -; len: 15; v_gene: TRBV7-9; CDR3nt: TGTGCCAGCAGCTTTGGACGGGACAGACCCTACGAGCAGTACTTC; CDR3aa: CASSFGRDRPYEQYF
d_gene: -; j_gene: TRBJ2-1; abundance: once; len: 13; v_gene: TRBV6-5; CDR3nt: TGTGCCAGCAGTTACGGGGCCGGCGATGAGCAGTTCTTC; CDR3aa: CASSYGAGDEQFF
d_gene: -; j_gene: TRBJ2-1; abundance: -; len: 16; v_gene: TRBV15; CDR3nt: TGTGCCACCAGCAGAGGGGGCGGGGTGACGGGCAATGAGCAGTTCTTC; CDR3aa: CATSRGGGVTGNEQFF
d_gene: TRBD2; j_gene: TRBJ2-7; abundance: -; len: 16; v_gene: TRBV4-1; CDR3nt: TGCGCCAGCAGCCAAACCATCGGGAGGGCCGACTACGAGCAGTACTTC; CDR3aa: CASSQTIGRADYEQYF
d_gene: TRBD1; j_gene: TRBJ2-7; abundance: -; len: 15; v_gene: TRBV5-5; CDR3nt: TGTGCCAGCAGCTTAACAGGGGGAACGGGGCGCGAGCAGTACTTC; CDR3aa: CASSLTGGTGREQYF
d_gene: -; j_gene: TRBJ1-4; abundance: -; len: 15; v_gene: TRBV25-1; CDR3nt: TGTGCCAGCAGTAAGACCCTTATGGTTAATGAAAAACTGTTTTTT; CDR3aa: CASSKTLMVNEKLFF
d_gene: TRBD2; j_gene: TRBJ2-7; abundance: -; len: 16; v_gene: TRBV27; CDR3nt: TGTGCCAGCAGTTTATTAGCGGGAGGCACTTCCTACGAGCAGTACTTC; CDR3aa: CASSLLAGGTSYEQYF
d_gene: -; j_gene: TRBJ1-4; abundance: -; len: 11; v_gene: TRBV10-3; CDR3nt: TGTGCCATCAGTGAGGGTCTTGATCTGTTTTTT; CDR3aa: CAISEGLDLFF
d_gene: -; j_gene: TRBJ1-1; abundance: -; len: 16; v_gene: TRBV2; CDR3nt: TGTGCCAGCACCACCGAGACAGGCGTTTATGGCACTGAAGCTTTCTTT; CDR3aa: CASTTETGVYGTEAFF
d_gene: -; j_gene: TRBJ1-3; abundance: -; len: 17; v_gene: TRBV11-2; CDR3nt: TGTGCCAGCAGCTTAGGACGGGGGACCATCTCTGGAAACACCATATATTTT; CDR3aa: CASSLGRGTISGNTIYF
d_gene: -; j_gene: TRBJ2-3; abundance: -; len: 15; v_gene: TRBV30; CDR3nt: TGTGCCTGGAGTGTGACCGCGGGGCTCACAGATACGCAGTATTTT; CDR3aa: CAWSVTAGLTDTQYF
d_gene: -; j_gene: TRBJ2-5; abundance: -; len: 15; v_gene: TRBV10-2; CDR3nt: TGCGCCAGCACCGAATCGGCTGGATTTGAAGAGACCCAGTACTTC; CDR3aa: CASTESAGFEETQYF
d_gene: -; j_gene: TRBJ2-1; abundance: -; len: 12; v_gene: TRBV27; CDR3nt: TGTGCCAGCCGATCTTGGGGGACAGAGCAGTTCTTC; CDR3aa: CASRSWGTEQFF
d_gene: TRBD2; j_gene: TRBJ2-7; abundance: -; len: 18; v_gene: TRBV2; CDR3nt: TGTGCCAGCAGTGAAATCGGGTACACGGCTAGCGGGAGCTACGAGCAGTACTTC; CDR3aa: CASSEIGYTASGSYEQYF
d_gene: TRBD1; j_gene: TRBJ2-6; abundance: -; len: 18; v_gene: TRBV5-8; CDR3nt: TGTGCCAGCAGCTCCCAGGGGGTTCTTAGCTCTGGGGCCAACGTCCTGACTTTC; CDR3aa: CASSSQGVLSSGANVLTF
d_gene: -; j_gene: TRBJ1-1; abundance: -; len: 14; v_gene: TRBV11-2; CDR3nt: TGTGCCAGCAGCTTGCACTTAACGGACACTGAAGCTTTCTTT; CDR3aa: CASSLHLTDTEAFF
d_gene: -; j_gene: TRBJ2-3; abundance: -; len: 17; v_gene: TRBV18; CDR3nt: TGTGCCAGCTCACTCACCTTTAGACAGACCGCCACAGATACGCAGTATTTT; CDR3aa: CASSLTFRQTATDTQYF
d_gene: -; j_gene: TRBJ2-7; abundance: -; len: 13; v_gene: TRBV19; CDR3nt: TGTGTCCCATTCCGGCTTCTCTCCTACGAGCAGTACTTC; CDR3aa: CVPFRLLSYEQYF
d_gene: TRBD1; j_gene: TRBJ2-2; abundance: -; len: 18; v_gene: TRBV27; CDR3nt: TGTGCCAGCAGGCACACAATTGGGACAGGGGGCGCCACCGGGGAGCTGTTTTTT; CDR3aa: CASRHTIGTGGATGELFF